These 25 T cell receptor beta chains originate from one sample sequenced in a study of T cell responses to AZD1222 COVID-19 vaccine. Method: immunoSEQ multiplex PCR; TCRdb's copy keeps in-frame clones and lacks some. The data show about 94,000 clones, with 85% seen just once and over 3.5% held by the top ten. This sample comprised peripheral blood, obtained 28 days after the second AZD1222 dose. Receptor source: an adult who received the AZD1222 COVID-19 vaccine.

The chain recombines TRBV19 with TRBJ1-5; D gene ambiguous. Germline lookup yields CDR1 LNHDA and CDR2 SQIVND (reference sequence). This CDR3 has 18 residues. Deletions cut 1 base from V and 1 base from J, with 17 bases between. The CDR3 region has the DNA TGTGCCAGTAGTATAGGACGGATTCGTGGTCGGAGCAATCAGCCCCAGCATTTT. It specifies CASSIGRIRGRSNQPQHF.

This clone was seen only once. The chain recombines TRBV19 with TRBJ2-7; TRBD2 matches at 8 bases. Germline V gives CDR1 LNHDA, CDR2 SQIVND (reference sequence). There are 14 residues in the CDR3. V shed 2 bases and J 7 bases; nucleotides not matched to a gene: 7. CDR3 residues: CASSIFPGGSEQYF. The CDR3 region has the DNA TGTGCCAGTAGTATATTTCCGGGGGGGTCGGAGCAGTACTTC.

This chain uses TRBV9 with TRBJ2-2; D remains ambiguous. The CDR3 loop spans 14 amino acids. V lost 0 bases to trimming and J lost 3 bases, with 6 bases between them. The germline V gene encodes CDR1 SGDLS and CDR2 YYNGEE. The CDR3 loop is CASSVASYTGELFF. As DNA, the CDR3 is TGTGCCAGCAGCGTAGCTAGTTACACCGGGGAGCTGTTTTTT.

The chain employs TRBV2 and TRBJ1-5, with D tentatively TRBD1 (6 bases). Trimming shortened V by 0 bases and J by 3 bases, and 9 bases separated the two germline ends. This CDR3 region has 15 residues. From germline, CDR1 is SNHLY and CDR2 FYNNEI. CDR3 bases: TGTGCCAGCAGTGAAGCAGGACAGTACAATCAGCCCCAGCATTTT. It is translated as CASSEAGQYNQPQHF.

CDR3 sequence reads: CASSLGTSGRAETQYF. The CDR3, as DNA: TGTGCCAGCAGCCTCGGGACTAGCGGGAGGGCGGAGACCCAGTACTTC. The chain has TRBV6-2 or TRBV6-3 and TRBJ2-5, with 16 bases aligning to TRBD2. J gave up 5 bases and V 6 bases, and 6 bases lay outside the gene matches. CDR1 is MNHEY, CDR2 SVGEGT, per germline. The CDR3 totals 16 residues.

V and J are TRBV28 and TRBJ1-2, with 8 positions matching TRBD1. This CDR3 is 12 amino acids long. The V and J ends lost 4 bases and 8 bases, in that order; junction bases with no gene match: 3. CDR1 is MDHEN, CDR2 SYDVKM, per germline. Written as DNA, the CDR3 is TGTGCCAGCAGTTCAGGGGGCGCGGGCTACACCTTC. This encodes CASSSGGAGYTF.

This chain joins TRBV7-9 and TRBJ2-3, with D perhaps being TRBD1 or TRBD2 (5 bases each). Germline CDR1 reads SEHNR; CDR2 reads FQNEAQ (reference sequence). V lost 4 bases and J 7 bases, leaving 21 bases between the germline ends. The CDR3 has 16 residues. Here the CDR3 DNA reads TGTGCCAGCAGCTCAGGGTTCCTAGCCTCTCGGAATACGCAGTATTTT. Translation: CASSSGFLASRNTQYF. The entire variable domain, with the rest obtained from reference TRBV7-9 and TRBJ2-3, is as follows: DTGVSQNPRHKITKRGQNVTFRCDPISEHNRLYWYRQTLGQGPEFLTYFQNEAQLEKSRLLSDRFSAERPKGSFSTLEIQRTEQGDSAMYLCASSSGFLASRNTQYFGPGTRLTVL.

The genes are TRBV27 and TRBJ2-3, with D tentatively TRBD1 (5 bases). V was trimmed by 0 bases and J by 5 bases, leaving 9 bases between them. CDR1 is MNHEY, CDR2 SMNVEV, per germline (reference sequence). This CDR3 is built from 14 residues. This CDR3 reads CASSLSRQGDTQYF. Written as DNA, the CDR3 is TGTGCCAGCAGTTTATCCCGTCAGGGAGATACGCAGTATTTT.

This sequence joins TRBV21-1 and TRBJ2-7. TRBV21-1 constitutes a pseudogene. This CDR3 is 15 amino acids long. CDR3 residues: CASSKVAPPNYEQYF. The CDR3, as DNA: TGTGCCAGCAGCAAAGTGGCTCCTCCTAACTACGAGCAGTACTTC.

The V call is TRBV2, the J call TRBJ1-4; D is perhaps TRBD1 (5 bases). This CDR3 contains 13 residues. CDR1 and CDR2 from the germline V gene are SNHLY and FYNNEI. V lost 2 bases and J lost 12, with 13 bases in between. This CDR3 is CASSEWGGMQLFF. The CDR3 DNA sequence: TGTGCCAGCAGTGAATGGGGGGGGATGCAACTGTTTTTT. Full variable domain (rest looked up from reference TRBV2 and TRBJ1-4): EPEVTQTPSHQVTQMGQEVILRCVPISNHLYFYWYRQILGQKVEFLVSFYNNEISEKSEIFDDQFSVERPDGSNFTLKIRSTKLEDSAMYFCASSEWGGMQLFFGSGTQLSVL.

This clone was seen once. The DNA of the CDR3 is TGTGCCAGCAGTTTATTCGGGAGCATATACGAGCAGTACTTC. This gives the protein CASSLFGSIYEQYF. The chain employs TRBV28 and TRBJ2-7, with D possibly TRBD2 on 6 matching bases. Looked up from germline, CDR1 is MDHEN and CDR2 is SYDVKM. The CDR3 loop spans 14 amino acids. V was shortened by 1 base and J by 4 bases, with 11 bases between the two germline ends.

As to this clone: At the DNA level, this CDR3 is encoded by other sequences in the same sample as well. This chain joins TRBV6-5 and TRBJ1-1; D gene ambiguous. Germline loops: CDR1 MNHEY, CDR2 SVGAGI. V shed 3 bases and J shed 1 base, with 6 bases lying between them. This CDR3 spans 13 amino acids. In DNA, the CDR3 is TGTGCCAGCAGTTATACGGGGAACACTGAAGCTTTCTTT. Its protein product is CASSYTGNTEAFF.

This sequence joins TRBV14 and TRBJ2-7, with D uncertain. Trimming took 1 base from V and 7 from J, leaving 11 bases between them. This CDR3 is 13 amino acids long. In germline, CDR1 is SGHDN, CDR2 FVKESK. The chain's CDR3 is CASSQVRFREQYF. CDR3 DNA sequence: TGTGCCAGCAGCCAAGTTAGGTTCAGGGAGCAGTACTTC.

V is TRBV29-1 and J is TRBJ1-3, with D unresolved. This CDR3 has 13 residues. CDR1 and CDR2 from the germline V gene are SQVTM and ANQGSEA. V was trimmed by 6 bases and J by 0 bases, leaving 9 bases between them. The CDR3 loop reads CSVAKDSGNTIYF. The CDR3 nucleotides are TGCAGCGTGGCAAAGGACTCTGGAAACACCATATATTTT.

This clone was seen only a few times. This sequence joins TRBV24-1 and TRBJ2-7; 8 nucleotides match TRBD1. This CDR3 comprises 12 residues. V gave up 12 bases and J gave up 5 bases; unmatched junction bases: 8. Germline CDR1 and CDR2: KGHDR and SFDVKD. This CDR3 reads CAAASGGHEQYF. In nucleotides, the CDR3 is TGTGCCGCGGCCTCAGGGGGCCACGAGCAGTACTTC.

The chain carries TRBV5-5 and TRBJ2-7; a weak D match, TRBD1 (6 bases). The ends were cut back, 0 bases at V and 4 bases at J, with 14 bases in the middle. The CDR3 loop spans 15 amino acids. Germline V gene sequence: CDR1 SGHKS, CDR2 YYEKEE (reference sequence). In nucleotides, the CDR3 is TGTGCCAGCAGCTTGGGGGCAGGGGTGTTATACGAGCAGTACTTC. Translation: CASSLGAGVLYEQYF.

The gene calls are TRBV7-3 and TRBJ2-2; TRBD2 is a possible D gene (6 bases). Trimming took off 7 bases at V and 5 bases at J, with 29 bases between the two ends. Germline loops: CDR1 SGHTA, CDR2 FQGTGA. This CDR3 comprises 19 residues. The DNA of the CDR3 is TGTGCCAGCATCCTAACCCAGGTCGAGGGAGGAAACAGAACCGGGGAGCTGTTTTTT. Its protein product is CASILTQVEGGNRTGELFF. Variable domain in full (rest from reference TRBV7-3 and TRBJ2-2): GAGVSQTPSNKVTEKGKYVELRCDPISGHTALYWYRQSLGQGPEFLIYFQGTGAADDSGLPNDRFFAVRPEGSVSTLKIQRTERGDSAVYLCASILTQVEGGNRTGELFFGEGSRLTVL.

This clone has just a few counts. The V and J genes are TRBV28 and TRBJ2-7; TRBD2 is a possible D gene (5 bases). V lost 5 bases and J 4 bases, leaving 12 bases between the germline ends. CDR3 length equals 13 residues. From germline, CDR1 is MDHEN and CDR2 SYDVKM. The CDR3 sequence is CASSLAPIYEQYF. For the CDR3, the DNA is TGTGCCAGCAGTCTAGCACCGATTTACGAGCAGTACTTC.

This chain links TRBV6-5 with TRBJ2-5, with D possibly being TRBD2 (6 bases). V lost 6 bases to trimming and J lost 5 bases, with 13 bases between them. In germline, CDR1 is MNHEY, CDR2 SVGAGI. This CDR3 contains 13 residues. This CDR3 is CASRVLATETQYF. In nucleotides, the CDR3 is TGTGCCAGCAGGGTACTAGCTACGGAGACCCAGTACTTC.

The chain recombines TRBV7-6 with TRBJ2-1; perhaps TRBD1 as D (6 bases). The CDR3 is made up of 15 amino acids. V dropped 5 bases and J dropped 7 bases, with 18 bases sitting between them. Germline V gene data show CDR1 as SGHVS and CDR2 as FNYEAQ. CDR3 in DNA: TGTGCCAGCAGCACCCTACAGGGTCGATCGAATGAGCAGTTCTTC. Its protein is CASSTLQGRSNEQFF.

This rearrangement joins TRBV5-6 to TRBJ2-7; D gene unclear. The CDR3 covers 15 residues. The ends were cut back, 0 bases at V and 4 bases at J, with 14 bases in the middle. Germline values: CDR1 SGHDT, CDR2 YYEEEE. The CDR3 reads CASSLGRQPKYEQYF. The DNA for the CDR3 is TGTGCCAGCAGCTTGGGACGGCAGCCAAAGTACGAGCAGTACTTC.

V is TRBV9 and J is TRBJ2-3, with 7 bases identical to TRBD2. The CDR3 runs 13 residues. Germline V CDR1 and CDR2: SGDLS, YYNGEE. The ends lost 3 bases at V and 11 bases at J; junction bases unmatched: 9. The CDR3: CASSGIGLGEQYF. In DNA, the CDR3 is TGTGCCAGCAGCGGCATAGGACTAGGGGAGCAGTATTTT.

This clone was counted once. The rearrangement uses TRBV19 and TRBJ2-1; D may match TRBD1 or TRBD2 (5 bases each). The CDR3 contains 12 residues. Trimming shortened V by 6 bases and J by 12 bases, and 15 bases separated the two germline ends. Germline values: CDR1 LNHDA, CDR2 SQIVND (reference sequence). CDR3 sequence reads: CASSRTGTGQFF. DNA of the CDR3: TGTGCCAGTAGCCGTACCGGGACGGGGCAGTTCTTC.

The chain links TRBV18 to TRBJ2-7; D is possibly TRBD2 (6 bases). The germline gives CDR1 KGHSH, CDR2 LQKENI. Trimming pared 3 bases from V and 2 bases from J, leaving 17 bases between. The CDR3 length is 16 residues. CDR3 residues: CASSPAAGRATYEQYF. Written as DNA, the CDR3 is TGTGCCAGCTCACCGGCCGCGGGAAGGGCTACCTACGAGCAGTACTTC.

The chain combines TRBV5-1 with TRBJ2-2, with D tentatively TRBD2 (6 bases). Germline assignment: CDR1 SGHRS and CDR2 YFSETQ. Trimming shortened V by 4 bases and J by 6 bases, and 16 bases separated the two germline ends. CDR3 length equals 15 residues. The chain's CDR3 is CASSRLESGPGELFF. The CDR3 coding sequence is TGCGCCAGCAGCAGACTAGAGTCCGGGCCCGGGGAGCTGTTTTTT.